A single sample gave rise to the 21 T cell receptor beta chains below, sequenced in a study of T cell repertoires in cytomegalovirus infection. TCRdb used MiXCR to reprocess the reads, holding one entry per CDR3 protein. The sample consists of under 600,000 distinct CDR3 sequences, more than 15% of them appearing once. The sample comprised CD8+ T cells from PBMCs. These receptors all come from a human donor in good health (CMV status not recorded). Some clones in this sample may be carry-over from other donors' samples.

This clonotype was recorded many times. The chain joins TRBV14 to TRBJ2-3; D is uncertain. The CDR3 length is 15 residues. Trimming took off 6 bases at V and 0 bases at J, with 13 bases between the two ends. Germline V gives CDR1 SGHDN, CDR2 FVKESK. CDR3 DNA sequence: TGTGCCAGCAGATCGACGGACCGCAGCACAGATACGCAGTATTTT. This sequence encodes CASRSTDRSTDTQYF. Using reference TRBV14 and TRBJ2-3 for the parts outside the CDR3, the full variable domain is EAGVTQFPSHSVIEKGQTVTLRCDPISGHDNLYWYRRVMGKEIKFLLHFVKESKQDESGMPNNRFLAERTGGTYSTLKVQPAELEDSGVYFCASRSTDRSTDTQYFGPGTRLTVL.

This clonotype has just a few counts. This chain connects TRBV29-1 to TRBJ2-1; 10 bases line up with TRBD2. The CDR3 spans 15 residues. V was pared by 6 bases and J by 7 bases, with 12 bases of the junction left unmatched. Germline V CDR1 and CDR2: SQVTM, ANQGSEA. The CDR3 protein is CSVTDLAGVGNEQFF. The DNA for the CDR3 is TGCAGCGTCACTGACCTAGCGGGAGTCGGGAATGAGCAGTTCTTC.

This clonotype has a count of ten or more. V and J are TRBV6-1 and TRBJ2-7; D possibly corresponds to TRBD1 (6 bases). The germline V gene has CDR1 MNHNS and CDR2 SASEGT. The length of the CDR3 is 16 residues. V shed 3 bases and J shed 5 bases, with 20 bases lying between them. This CDR3 reads CASSEARGYRDHEQYF. CDR3 DNA sequence: TGTGCCAGCAGTGAGGCTAGGGGGTACAGGGACCACGAGCAGTACTTC.

The rearrangement uses TRBV20-1 and TRBJ2-1, with D possibly matching TRBD1 (5 bases). The ends were cut back, 0 bases at V and 1 base at J, with 10 bases in the middle. The CDR3 totals 15 residues. Germline assignment: CDR1 DFQATT and CDR2 SNEGSKA (reference sequence). The DNA of the CDR3 is TGCAGTGCTAGAGATCTCCAGGGTTCCTACAATGAGCAGTTCTTC. Translation gives CSARDLQGSYNEQFF.

This clonotype has ten or more counts. The chain uses TRBV27 and TRBJ1-2; tentative D call: TRBD1 (5 bases). Germline CDR1 reads MNHEY; CDR2 reads SMNVEV (reference sequence). Trimming stripped 4 bases from V and 0 bases from J, with 9 bases between. The CDR3 runs to 14 residues. In nucleotides, the CDR3 is TGTGCCAGCAGTTCAGGGCTAGCTAACTATGGCTACACCTTC. Translated: CASSSGLANYGYTF.

This clonotype occurred a few times. V is TRBV2 and J is TRBJ2-1; 8 positions match TRBD2. The ends lost 9 bases at V and 5 bases at J; junction bases unmatched: 12. The CDR3 consists of 15 residues. Germline-derived CDR1 and CDR2 are SNHLY and FYNNEI. The CDR3 DNA is TGTGCCAGTGCCCTTAGAGCGGGGGCCGACAATGAGCAGTTCTTC. As protein: CASALRAGADNEQFF.

This clonotype was recorded many times. V and J are TRBV7-6 and TRBJ2-2; D may be TRBD1 or TRBD2 (6 bases each). The V gene lost 0 bases and the J gene lost 6 bases, with 14 bases spanning the gap. This CDR3 comprises 16 residues. Per the germline V gene, CDR1 is SGHVS and CDR2 is FNYEAQ. This CDR3 is CASSLAMWGAAGELFF. The CDR3, as DNA: TGTGCCAGCAGCTTAGCCATGTGGGGGGCGGCCGGGGAGCTGTTTTTT. Filled out from reference TRBV7-6 and TRBJ2-2, the complete variable domain reads GAGVSQSPRYKVTKRGQDVALRCDPISGHVSLYWYRQALGQGPEFLTYFNYEAQQDKSGLPNDRFSAERPEGSISTLTIQRTEQRDSAMYRCASSLAMWGAAGELFFGEGSRLTVL.

The V call is TRBV20-1, the J call TRBJ1-4, with 9 nucleotides matching TRBD1. Trimming at V came to 0 bases and at J to 6 bases, leaving 2 bases not matched to a gene. Germline V lookup: CDR1 DFQATT, CDR2 SNEGSKA (reference sequence). The CDR3 contains 14 residues. CDR3 sequence reads: CSAREDRGYEKLFF. DNA for the CDR3: TGCAGTGCTAGAGAGGACAGGGGATATGAAAAACTGTTTTTT.

The chain couples TRBV27 to TRBJ1-2, with D possibly being TRBD1 (6 bases). This CDR3 has 14 amino acids. V gave up 3 bases and J gave up 4 bases, with 12 bases separating them. Germline V gene data show CDR1 as MNHEY and CDR2 as SMNVEV (reference sequence). This CDR3 reads CASSFRGSIYGYTF. The CDR3 coding sequence is TGTGCCAGCAGTTTCAGGGGCTCGATCTATGGCTACACCTTC.

This clonotype was counted at least ten times. The chain couples TRBV7-9 to TRBJ2-7; 7 nucleotides line up with TRBD2. This CDR3 is built from 14 residues. Germline V gives CDR1 SEHNR, CDR2 FQNEAQ (reference sequence). V gave up 4 bases and J gave up 5 bases; unmatched junction bases: 8. The CDR3 coding sequence is TGTGCCAGCAGCTGGAGCGGGACCCCTGACGAGCAGTACTTC. This codes for CASSWSGTPDEQYF.

This clonotype has just a few counts. This chain uses TRBV7-9 with TRBJ2-1; D unresolved. V lost 6 bases and J lost 8, with 14 bases in between. Germline CDR1 and CDR2: SEHNR and FQNEAQ (reference sequence). The length of the CDR3 is 13 residues. The CDR3 DNA sequence: TGTGCCAGCAGGCCCCGTATGGGCGATGAGCAGTTCTTC. It is translated as CASRPRMGDEQFF.

The chain carries TRBV7-2 and TRBJ2-3; TRBD2 matches at 8 bases. Germline CDR1 is SGHTA and CDR2 is FQGNSA. This CDR3 contains 15 residues. Germline trimming cut 6 bases from V and 2 bases from J; bases unmatched to any gene: 7. CDR3 DNA sequence: TGTGCCAGCAGTTTCGGGGGGGCAACCACAGATACGCAGTATTTT. This translates into CASSFGGATTDTQYF.

This clonotype was counted ten times or more. This chain links TRBV12-3 or TRBV12-4 with TRBJ2-1, with TRBD2 matching 10 bases. The CDR3 extends over 15 amino acids. After removal of 7 bases from V and 2 bases from J, the junction contained 5 bases not matched to a gene. DNA for the CDR3: TGTGCCAGCACTCACAGCGGGGGGGCCTACAATGAGCAGTTCTTC. Protein: CASTHSGGAYNEQFF.

The chain employs TRBV11-3 and TRBJ2-5; possibly TRBD1 for D (6 bases). Germline V gene lookup returns CDR1 SGHNT and CDR2 YENEEA. The CDR3 contains 16 residues. V was clipped by 1 base and J by 2 bases, with 14 bases between them. Here the CDR3 DNA reads TGTGCCAGCAGCTTAGCGGCCGGGACACCTCAAGAGACCCAGTACTTC. Protein sequence: CASSLAAGTPQETQYF.

The chain is built from TRBV13 and TRBJ1-1; D is possibly TRBD1 (6 bases). The CDR3 contains 15 residues. Germline CDR1 PRHDT, CDR2 FYEKMQ (reference sequence). V was trimmed by 2 bases and J by 6 bases, leaving 16 bases between them. CDR3 amino acids: CASSLPGQGRSEAFF. The CDR3, as DNA: TGTGCCAGCAGCTTACCGGGGCAGGGGCGGTCTGAAGCTTTCTTT.

As for this clonotype: A junction boundary mismatches the germline segment, possibly from a read error. The V and J genes are TRBV4-1 and TRBJ2-7; D possibly matches TRBD1 or TRBD2 (5 bases each). The CDR3 spans 14 residues. The germline CDR1 and CDR2 sequences are MGHRA and YSYEKL. The CDR3 coding sequence is TGTGCCAGCAGCCCCGGGACCGAGCAATACGAGCAGTACTTC. The encoded protein is CASSPGTEQYEQYF.

V usage is TRBV3-1 and J usage is TRBJ2-1; D is perhaps TRBD2 (5 bases). Germline-derived CDR1 and CDR2 are LGHDT and YNNKEL (reference sequence). Trimming stripped 0 bases from V and 2 bases from J, with 17 bases between. This CDR3 is 18 amino acids long. In DNA form, the CDR3 reads TGTGCCAGCAGCCAAGAAGGTGTAGGAGAGAGGGCCTACAATGAGCAGTTCTTC. Translated: CASSQEGVGERAYNEQFF.

There are many counts of this clonotype. This rearrangement joins TRBV11-3 to TRBJ2-1; TRBD2 matches 10 bases. From germline, CDR1 is SGHNT and CDR2 YENEEA. This CDR3 region has 16 residues. V shed 5 bases and J 7 bases; nucleotides not matched to a gene: 11. CDR3 residues: CASSPGGAGGRNEQFF. Here the CDR3 DNA reads TGTGCCAGCAGCCCGGGGGGAGCGGGAGGGCGAAATGAGCAGTTCTTC. The full variable domain, rest sourced from reference TRBV11-3 and TRBJ2-1, is EAGVVQSPRYKIIEKKQPVAFWCNPISGHNTLYWYLQNLGQGPELLIRYENEEAVDDSQLPKDRFSAERLKGVDSTLKIQPAELGDSAVYLCASSPGGAGGRNEQFFGPGTRLTVL.

In this sample, this clonotype turned up many times. The chain has TRBV7-8 and TRBJ2-7; D possibly corresponds to TRBD1 (5 bases). Trimming took 4 bases from V and 2 from J, leaving 9 bases between them. This CDR3 has 13 amino acids. CDR1 and CDR2 from the germline V gene are SGHVS and FQNEAQ. This chain's CDR3 is CASSSRQTYEQYF. In nucleotides, the CDR3 is TGTGCCAGCAGCTCCCGACAGACCTACGAGCAGTACTTC.

This clonotype occurred many times. The J gene is TRBJ2-5, the V gene TRBV11-2; 9 bases are a match to TRBD1. The germline V gene has CDR1 SGHAT and CDR2 FQNNGV. The ends lost 5 bases at V and 4 bases at J; junction bases unmatched: 8. This CDR3 has 15 amino acids. CDR3 region: CASSGWTGDRETQYF. The DNA for the CDR3 is TGTGCCAGCAGCGGATGGACAGGGGATCGAGAGACCCAGTACTTC.

This chain connects TRBV29-1 to TRBJ1-2; tentatively, D is TRBD1 (5 bases). V was clipped by 3 bases and J by 3 bases, with 14 bases between them. Germline CDR1 is SQVTM and CDR2 is ANQGSEA. The CDR3 is made up of 14 amino acids. CDR3 coding DNA: TGCAGCGTTGAGTCGCAGGGAACCTACTATGGCTACACCTTC. It codes for CSVESQGTYYGYTF.